This T cell receptor beta chain emerged from a study of blood T cells in healthy people across ages. The CDR3 runs to 16 residues. V lost 1 base and J 4 bases, leaving 15 bases between the germline ends. Per the germline V gene, CDR1 is WNHNN and CDR2 is SYGVQD (reference sequence). Alongside a J-beta primer mix, a sample-barcoded 5' primer served in a second PCR lasting roughly 6 to 11 cycles. TCRdb re-called the 5' RACE reads through MiXCR, storing one row per CDR3 protein. The repertoire consists of about 970,000 distinct CDR3 sequences, with roughly 51% occurring once and the leading ten covering around a fifth. General observations from the study: Not knowing donor CMV status may have confounded expanded clonotype changes. The percentage of naive T cells correlated strongly with TCR beta diversity.

This clonotype was seen more than once but under ten times. Its matching antigen is unknown. This chain connects TRBV10-1 to TRBJ2-3; a possible D gene is TRBD2 (5 bases). This sequence originates from a woman aged 55 to 70 in good health. Sequencing used blood. The DNA for the CDR3 is TGCGCCAGCAGTGAGTTCCTCTCGGCTAGCCCAGATACGCAGTATTTT. Encoded protein: CASSEFLSASPDTQYF.